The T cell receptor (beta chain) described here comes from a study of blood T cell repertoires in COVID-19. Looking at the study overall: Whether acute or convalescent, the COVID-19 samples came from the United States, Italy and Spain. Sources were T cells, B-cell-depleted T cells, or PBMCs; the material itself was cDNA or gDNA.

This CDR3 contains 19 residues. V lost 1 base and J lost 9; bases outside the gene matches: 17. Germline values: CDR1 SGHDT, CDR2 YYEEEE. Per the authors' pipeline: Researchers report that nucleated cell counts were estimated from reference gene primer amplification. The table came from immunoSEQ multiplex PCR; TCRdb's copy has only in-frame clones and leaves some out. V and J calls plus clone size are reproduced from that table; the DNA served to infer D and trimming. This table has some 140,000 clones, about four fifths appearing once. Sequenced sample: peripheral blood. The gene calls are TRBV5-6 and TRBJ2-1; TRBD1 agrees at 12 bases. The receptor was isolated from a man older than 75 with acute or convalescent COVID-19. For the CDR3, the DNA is TGTGCCAGCAGCTTGACCGGTGATCCTGGGACAGGGGGCTTTAGTGAGCAGTTCTTC. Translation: CASSLTGDPGTGGFSEQFF. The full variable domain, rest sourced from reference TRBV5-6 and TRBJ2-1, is DAGVTQSPTHLIKTRGQQVTLRCSPKSGHDTVSWYQQALGQGPQFIFQYYEEEERQRGNFPDRFSGHQFPNYSSELNVNALLLGDSALYLCASSLTGDPGTGGFSEQFFGPGTRLTVL.